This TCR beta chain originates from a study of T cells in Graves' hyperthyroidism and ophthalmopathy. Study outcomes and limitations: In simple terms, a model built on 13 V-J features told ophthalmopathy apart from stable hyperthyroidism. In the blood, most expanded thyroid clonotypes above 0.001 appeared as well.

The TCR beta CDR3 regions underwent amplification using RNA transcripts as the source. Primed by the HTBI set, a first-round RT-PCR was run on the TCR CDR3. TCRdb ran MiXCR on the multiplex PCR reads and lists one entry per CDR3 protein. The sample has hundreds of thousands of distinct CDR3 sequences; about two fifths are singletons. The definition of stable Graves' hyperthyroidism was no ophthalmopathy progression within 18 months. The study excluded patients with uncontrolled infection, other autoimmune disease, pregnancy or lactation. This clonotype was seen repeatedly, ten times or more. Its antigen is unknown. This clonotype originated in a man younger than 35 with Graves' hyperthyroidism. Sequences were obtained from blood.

CDR3 nucleotide sequence: TGCAGCGTTCGGTTGGAGAACACTGAAGCTTTCTTT. Encoded protein: CSVRLENTEAFF. J is TRBJ1-1 and V is TRBV29-1; D call uncertain. Germline assignment: CDR1 SQVTM and CDR2 ANQGSEA. The CDR3 has 12 amino acids. The V gene lost 5 bases and the J gene lost 1 base, with 8 bases spanning the gap.